This T cell receptor (beta chain) comes out of a study of blood T cell repertoires in COVID-19. With V trimmed by 1 base and J by 3 bases, 1 base remained unmatched. The CDR3 consists of 14 residues. Germline-derived CDR1 and CDR2 are SEHNR and FQNEAQ (reference sequence). There are a few counts of this clone. Original processing methods: Amplification of reference gene primers was used by the study to estimate nucleated cell counts. Profiling relied on immunoSEQ multiplex PCR, and the TCRdb table lists in-frame clones only, not all of them. V and J calls and clone size are copied from that table; D and trimming were computed from the DNA. The repertoire holds around 100,000 clones, with 80% to 90% as singletons.

This chain uses TRBV7-9 with TRBJ2-7; 9 nucleotides align to TRBD1. Sequenced material: peripheral blood. The clonotype was recovered from a man aged 45-65 years with COVID-19, enrolled during active disease. CDR3: CASSLDRGLYEQYF. For the CDR3, the DNA is TGTGCCAGCAGCTTAGACAGGGGGCTCTACGAGCAGTACTTC.